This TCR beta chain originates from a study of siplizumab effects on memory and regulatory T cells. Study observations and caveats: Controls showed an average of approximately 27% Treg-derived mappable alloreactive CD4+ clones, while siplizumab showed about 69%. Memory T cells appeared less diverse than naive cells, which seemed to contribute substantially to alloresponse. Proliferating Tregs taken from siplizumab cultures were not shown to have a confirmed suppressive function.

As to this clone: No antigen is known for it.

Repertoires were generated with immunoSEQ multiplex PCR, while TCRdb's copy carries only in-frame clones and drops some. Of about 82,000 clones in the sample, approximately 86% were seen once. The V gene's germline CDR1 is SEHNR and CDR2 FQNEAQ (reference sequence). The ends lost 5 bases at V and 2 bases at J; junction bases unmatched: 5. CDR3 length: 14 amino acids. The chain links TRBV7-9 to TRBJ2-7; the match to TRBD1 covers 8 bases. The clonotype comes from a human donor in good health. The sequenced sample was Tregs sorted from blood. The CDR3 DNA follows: TGTGCCAGCAGCCGACAGGGGAAAACCTACGAGCAGTACTTC. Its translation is CASSRQGKTYEQYF.